This TCR beta chain was sequenced for a study of T cell responses to AZD1222 COVID-19 vaccine. Study summary: Pooled in the analysis were second doses at about 4 or about 12 weeks.

TCRdb's copy holds only in-frame clones and misses some; the assay was immunoSEQ multiplex PCR. The table includes over 100,000 clones, around nine tenths detected once. Germline V CDR1 and CDR2: WSHSY, SAAADI. J gave up 6 bases and V 5 bases, and 4 bases lay outside the gene matches. The CDR3 loop spans 14 amino acids. Of note for this clone: Its antigen is unknown.

Findings and caveats of the study: Clonal diversity was possibly underestimated; the donors were predominantly white British and more often female. Dominant CD4 TCR responses targeted spike regions 160-218 and 743-854. Nearly half of spike-specific TCRs reportedly go after variant regions that carry no mutations.

Sequencing was performed on peripheral blood, taken on day 0 of AZD1222 vaccination. The rearrangement joins TRBV10-2 to TRBJ1-4; 9 bases agree with TRBD1. The sequence came from an adult in good health. The CDR3: CASSNRDRDEKLFF. The CDR3 DNA sequence: TGCGCCAGCAGTAACCGGGACAGGGATGAAAAACTGTTTTTT.